The clone carrying this TCR beta chain was seen just once. The data are from a study of control samples from healthy donors and cancer patients. Trimming took off 1 base at V and 0 bases at J, with 7 bases between the two ends. Per the germline V gene, CDR1 is MGHRA and CDR2 is YSYEKL. CDR3 length equals 15 residues. The repertoire was sequenced with immunoSEQ multiplex PCR; TCRdb's copy has only in-frame clones and lacks some. The table includes about 120,000 clones, more than 75% detected once. The chain is built from TRBV4-1 and TRBJ1-3; the D is unclear. Source material: blood. This TCR came from a woman in her 70s in good health. Here the CDR3 DNA reads TGCGCCAGCAGCCAAGGTCAGAACTCTGGAAACACCATATATTTT. Amino acids: CASSQGQNSGNTIYF.